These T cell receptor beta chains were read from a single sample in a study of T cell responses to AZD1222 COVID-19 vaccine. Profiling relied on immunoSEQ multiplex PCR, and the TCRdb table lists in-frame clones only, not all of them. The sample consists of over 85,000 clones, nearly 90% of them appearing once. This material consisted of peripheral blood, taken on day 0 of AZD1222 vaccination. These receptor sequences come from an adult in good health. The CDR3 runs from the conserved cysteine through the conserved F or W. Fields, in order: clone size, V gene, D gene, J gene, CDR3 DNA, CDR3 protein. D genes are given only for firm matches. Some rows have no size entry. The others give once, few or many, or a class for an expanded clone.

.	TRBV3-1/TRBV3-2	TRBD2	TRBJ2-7	TGTGCCAGCACCGGATGGACCCCGGGAGGGCTCTACGAGCAGTACTTC	CASTGWTPGGLYEQYF
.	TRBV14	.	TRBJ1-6	TGTGCCAGCAGCCACGGCCCCAATTCACCCCTCCACTTT	CASSHGPNSPLHF
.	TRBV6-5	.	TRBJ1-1	TGTGCCAGCAGTCTTGAGAACAGTGCTCGTACTGAAGCTTTCTTT	CASSLENSARTEAFF
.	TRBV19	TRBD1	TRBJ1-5	TGTGCCAGTAGGACAACAGGGGGAGGGGAGAGCAATCAGCCCCAGCATTTT	CASRTTGGGESNQPQHF
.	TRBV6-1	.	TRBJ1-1	TGTGCCAGCAGTGAAGCCACCCTGGGAGGGATGGATGAAGCTTTCTTT	CASSEATLGGMDEAFF
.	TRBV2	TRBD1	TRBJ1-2	TGTGCCAGCAGTGAATGGGGGACAGAAGGGGGTGGCTACACCTTC	CASSEWGTEGGGYTF
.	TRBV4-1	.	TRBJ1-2	TGCGCCAGCAGCCAAGATTTTCGTGTTGGCTACACCTTC	CASSQDFRVGYTF
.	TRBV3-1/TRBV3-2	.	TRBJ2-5	TGTGCCACCAAAGGCGTACAACACCCCCAAGAGACCCAGTACTTC	CATKGVQHPQETQYF
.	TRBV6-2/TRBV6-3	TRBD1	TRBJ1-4	TGTGCCAGCAGCCTAACCGGGACAGCGAATGAAAAACTGTTTTTT	CASSLTGTANEKLFF
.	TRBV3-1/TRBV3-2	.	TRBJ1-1	TGTGCCAGCAGCCGACGTAACCTACTGACAGACCTTGTCACTGAAGCTTTCTTT	CASSRRNLLTDLVTEAFF
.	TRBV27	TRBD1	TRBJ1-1	TGTGCCAGCAGTAACAGGGGTGTGGCTGAAGCTTTCTTT	CASSNRGVAEAFF
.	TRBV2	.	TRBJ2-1	TGTGCCAGCAGTGTGGGCGGTGAGCAGTTCTTC	CASSVGGEQFF
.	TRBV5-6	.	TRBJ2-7	TGTGCCAGCAGCCCACGTGATAGGGCGCGATTCGAGCAGTACTTC	CASSPRDRARFEQYF
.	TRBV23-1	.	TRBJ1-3	TGCGCCAGCAGTCAATCGGAGGTTGGAAACACCATATATTTT	CASSQSEVGNTIYF
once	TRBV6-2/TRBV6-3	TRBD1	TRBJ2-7	TGTGCCAGCAGTACCGGGACAGGGACGTACGAGCAGTACTTC	CASSTGTGTYEQYF
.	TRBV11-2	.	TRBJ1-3	TGTGCCAGCAGCTTAGTTTTTGGGTCGGCACACACCATATATTTT	CASSLVFGSAHTIYF
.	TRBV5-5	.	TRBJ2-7	TGTGCCAGCAGCTTGGAGTACAGCTACGAGCAGTACTTC	CASSLEYSYEQYF
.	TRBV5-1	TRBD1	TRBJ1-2	TGCGCCAGCAGCCCACCGGGACAGGGCATTATCTATGGCTACACCTTC	CASSPPGQGIIYGYTF
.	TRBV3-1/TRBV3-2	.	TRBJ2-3	TGTGCCAGCAGTTCTAGGACGGGGATTCCAGATACGCAGTATTTT	CASSSRTGIPDTQYF
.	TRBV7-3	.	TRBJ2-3	TGTGCCAGCAGCTTAACGTACGCCAACACAGATACGCAGTATTTT	CASSLTYANTDTQYF
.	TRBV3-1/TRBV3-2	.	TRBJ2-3	TGTGCCAGCAGCCAAGATAGGCAGGCCCAGGTTTTTTTT	CASSQDRQAQVFF
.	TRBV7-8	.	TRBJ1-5	TGTGCCAGCAGCTTATTGGCAGGGAAGATTGGCAGGGGTCAGCCCCAGCATTTT	CASSLLAGKIGRGQPQHF
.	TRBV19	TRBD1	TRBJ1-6	TGTGCCAGTAGTGACTCACAGGGGGCGATAAGATCACCCCTCCACTTT	CASSDSQGAIRSPLHF
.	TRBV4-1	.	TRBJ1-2	TGCGCCAGCAGCCAAGACCCACAGGCTTATGGCTACACCTTC	CASSQDPQAYGYTF
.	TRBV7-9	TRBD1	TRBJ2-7	TGTGCCAGCAGCTTGGGACAGGGTTTTTACGAGCAGTACTTC	CASSLGQGFYEQYF
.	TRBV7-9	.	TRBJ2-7	TGTGCCAGCAGTTTACCCGGGACCCCCTACGAGCAGTACTTC	CASSLPGTPYEQYF
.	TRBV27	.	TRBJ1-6	TGTGCCAGCAGTTTACGGGTGTCTGATTCACCCCTCCACTTT	CASSLRVSDSPLHF
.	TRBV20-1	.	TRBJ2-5	TGCAGTGCCCCAGCAGGAGAGACCCAGTACTTC	CSAPAGETQYF
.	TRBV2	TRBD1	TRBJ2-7	TGTGCCAGCAGTGGACAGGGCTTGGAGCAGTACTTC	CASSGQGLEQYF
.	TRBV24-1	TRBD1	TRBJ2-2	TGTGCCACCAAGAGGGGGCAGAACACCGGGGAGCTGTTTTTT	CATKRGQNTGELFF
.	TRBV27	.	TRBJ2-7	TGTGCCAGCAGTTTTCTGGACAGTACCTACGAGCAGTACTTC	CASSFLDSTYEQYF
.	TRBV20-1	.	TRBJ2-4	TGCAGTGCTAATGACAGAGGCAGGATGGACATTCAGTACTTC	CSANDRGRMDIQYF
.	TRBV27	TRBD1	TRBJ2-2	TGTGCCAGCAGTTTGGGACAGGGGGCGTCCGGGGAGCTGTTTTTT	CASSLGQGASGELFF
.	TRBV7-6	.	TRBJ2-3	TGTGCCAGCAGCTTAGCGGGGGGTAGGGGAACAGATACGCAGTATTTT	CASSLAGGRGTDTQYF
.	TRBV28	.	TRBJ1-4	TGTGCCAGCAGTCGAGGGGGTTTGAATGAAAAACTGTTTTTT	CASSRGGLNEKLFF